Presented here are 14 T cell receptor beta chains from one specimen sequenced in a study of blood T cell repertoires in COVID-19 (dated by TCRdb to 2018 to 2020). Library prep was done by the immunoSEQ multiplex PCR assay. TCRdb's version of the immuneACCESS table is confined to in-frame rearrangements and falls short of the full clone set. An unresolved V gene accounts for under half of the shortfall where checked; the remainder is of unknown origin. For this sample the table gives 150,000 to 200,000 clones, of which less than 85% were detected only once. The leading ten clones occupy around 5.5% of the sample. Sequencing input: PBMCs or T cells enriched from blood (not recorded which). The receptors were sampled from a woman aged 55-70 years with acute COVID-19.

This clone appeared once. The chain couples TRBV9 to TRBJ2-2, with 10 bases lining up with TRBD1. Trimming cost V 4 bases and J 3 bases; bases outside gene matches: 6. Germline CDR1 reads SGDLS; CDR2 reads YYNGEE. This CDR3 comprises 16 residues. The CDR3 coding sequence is TGTGCCAGCAGCCCGGGACAGGGGTGGGACACCGGGGAGCTGTTTTTT. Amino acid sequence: CASSPGQGWDTGELFF.

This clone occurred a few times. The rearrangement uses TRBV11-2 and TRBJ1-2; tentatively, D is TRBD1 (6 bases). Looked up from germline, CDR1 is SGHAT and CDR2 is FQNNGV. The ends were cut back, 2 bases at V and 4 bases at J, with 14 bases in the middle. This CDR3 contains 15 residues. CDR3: CASSLWTDQFYGYTF. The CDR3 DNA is TGTGCCAGCAGCTTATGGACAGATCAATTCTATGGCTACACCTTC.

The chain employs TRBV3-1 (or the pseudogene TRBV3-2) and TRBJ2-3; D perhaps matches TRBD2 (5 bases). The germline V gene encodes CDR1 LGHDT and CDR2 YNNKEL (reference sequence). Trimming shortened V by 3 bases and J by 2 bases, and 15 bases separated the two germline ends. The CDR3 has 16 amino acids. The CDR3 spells CASSQRLGLPTDTQYF. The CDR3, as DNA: TGTGCCAGCAGCCAGCGTCTAGGACTGCCCACAGATACGCAGTATTTT.

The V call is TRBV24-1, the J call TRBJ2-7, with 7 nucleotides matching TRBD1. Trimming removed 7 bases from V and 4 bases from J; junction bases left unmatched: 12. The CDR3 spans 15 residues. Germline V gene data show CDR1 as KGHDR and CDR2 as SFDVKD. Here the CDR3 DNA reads TGTGCCACCAGCGCCCAGGGGGAAGCCCTTTACGAGCAGTACTTC. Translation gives CATSAQGEALYEQYF.

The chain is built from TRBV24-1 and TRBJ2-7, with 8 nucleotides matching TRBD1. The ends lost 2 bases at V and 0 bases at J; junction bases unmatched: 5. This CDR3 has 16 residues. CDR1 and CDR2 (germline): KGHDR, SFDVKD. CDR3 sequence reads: CATSDSPGTGSYEQYF. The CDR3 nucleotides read TGTGCCACCAGTGATTCTCCCGGGACAGGCTCCTACGAGCAGTACTTC.

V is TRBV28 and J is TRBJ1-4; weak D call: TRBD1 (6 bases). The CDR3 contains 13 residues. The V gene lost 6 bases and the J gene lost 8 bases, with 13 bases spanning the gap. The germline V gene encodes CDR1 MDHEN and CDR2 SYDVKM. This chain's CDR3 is CASSRPGQEKLFF. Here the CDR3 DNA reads TGTGCCAGCAGCCGACCGGGACAAGAAAAACTGTTTTTT.

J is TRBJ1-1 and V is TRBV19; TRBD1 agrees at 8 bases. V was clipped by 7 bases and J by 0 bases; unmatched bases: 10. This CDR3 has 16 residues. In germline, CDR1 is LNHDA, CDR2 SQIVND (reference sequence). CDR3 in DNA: TGTGCCAGTACAGGGGGCTCTACCCTATTGAACACTGAAGCTTTCTTT. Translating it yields CASTGGSTLLNTEAFF.

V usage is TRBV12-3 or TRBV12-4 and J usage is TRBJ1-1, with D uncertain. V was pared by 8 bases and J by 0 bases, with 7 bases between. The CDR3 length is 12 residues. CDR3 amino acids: CASRSLNTEAFF. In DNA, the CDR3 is TGTGCCAGCCGTAGTTTGAACACTGAAGCTTTCTTT.

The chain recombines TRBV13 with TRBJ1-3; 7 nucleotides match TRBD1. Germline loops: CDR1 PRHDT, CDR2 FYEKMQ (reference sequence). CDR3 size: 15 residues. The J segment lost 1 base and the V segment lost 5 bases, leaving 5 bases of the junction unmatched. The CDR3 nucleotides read TGTGCCAGCAGCCGGGACAGACTTTCTGGAAACACCATATATTTT. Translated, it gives CASSRDRLSGNTIYF.

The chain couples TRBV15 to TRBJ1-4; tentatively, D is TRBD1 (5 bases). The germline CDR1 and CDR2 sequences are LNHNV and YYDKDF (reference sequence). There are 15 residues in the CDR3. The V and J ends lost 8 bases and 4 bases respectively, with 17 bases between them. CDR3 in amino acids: CATGNKRGGNEKLFF. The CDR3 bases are TGTGCCACCGGAAACAAACGGGGGGGTAATGAAAAACTGTTTTTT.

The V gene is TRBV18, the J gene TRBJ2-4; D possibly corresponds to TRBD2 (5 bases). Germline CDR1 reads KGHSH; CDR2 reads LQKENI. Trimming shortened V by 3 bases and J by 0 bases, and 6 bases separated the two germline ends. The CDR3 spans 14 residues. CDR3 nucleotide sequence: TGTGCCAGCTCACCGGCGGGAGCCAAAAACATTCAGTACTTC. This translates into CASSPAGAKNIQYF.

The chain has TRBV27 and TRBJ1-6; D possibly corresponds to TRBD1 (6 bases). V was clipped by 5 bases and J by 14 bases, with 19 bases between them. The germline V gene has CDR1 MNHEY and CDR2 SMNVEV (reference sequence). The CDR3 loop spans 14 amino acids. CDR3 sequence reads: CASSLGFTGLTLHF. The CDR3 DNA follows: TGTGCCAGCAGTCTAGGATTCACAGGGTTAACCCTCCACTTT.

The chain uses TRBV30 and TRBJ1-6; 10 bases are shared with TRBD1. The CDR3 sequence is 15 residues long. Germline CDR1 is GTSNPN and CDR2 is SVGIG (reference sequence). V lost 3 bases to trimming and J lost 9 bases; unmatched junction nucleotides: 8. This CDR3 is CAWRGGDRGASPLHF. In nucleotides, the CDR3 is TGTGCCTGGAGGGGGGGGGACAGGGGAGCTTCACCCCTCCACTTT.

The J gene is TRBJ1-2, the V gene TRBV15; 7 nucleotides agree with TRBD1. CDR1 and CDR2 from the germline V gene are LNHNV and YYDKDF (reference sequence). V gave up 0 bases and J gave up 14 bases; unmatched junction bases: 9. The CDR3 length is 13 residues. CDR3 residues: CATSRDFRPQGTF. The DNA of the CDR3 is TGTGCCACCAGCAGAGATTTCCGGCCACAGGGGACCTTC.